These 18 T cell receptor beta chains share one sample of origin, sequenced in a study of cytomegalovirus exposure and HLA in healthy donors. The PCR ran on 60 Vbeta and 13 Jbeta primers. Using immunoSEQ multiplex PCR, the repertoire was profiled, and TCRdb retains in-frame clones only, with some absent. Recorded here are roughly 80,000 clones; the top ten clones represent less than 7%. The specimen sequenced was PBMCs. Receptors originate from a girl aged 5 to 17 in good health and CMV-seropositive.

The chain's CDR3 is CASSLDPASGVGKLFF. The CDR3 coding sequence is TGTGCCAGCAGCTTAGATCCGGCCTCAGGGGTGGGAAAACTGTTTTTT. The chain joins TRBV7-2 to TRBJ1-4; a weak D match, TRBD1 (6 bases). Trimming took off 1 base at V and 10 bases at J, with 19 bases between the two ends. The CDR3 consists of 16 residues. In germline, CDR1 is SGHTA, CDR2 FQGNSA. The complete variable domain, with remaining parts taken from reference TRBV7-2 and TRBJ1-4, reads GAGVSQSPSNKVTEKGKDVELRCDPISGHTALYWYRQSLGQGLEFLIYFQGNSAPDKSGLPSDRFSAERTGGSVSTLTIQRTQQEDSAVYLCASSLDPASGVGKLFFGSGTQLSVL.

The V and J genes are TRBV13 and TRBJ1-4, with 7 bases matching TRBD1. Unmatched junction bases numbered 4, after V lost 3 bases and J lost 6 bases. The CDR3 totals 14 residues. Germline V gene sequence: CDR1 PRHDT, CDR2 FYEKMQ (reference sequence). CDR3: CASSLRQGDEKLFF. The CDR3 nucleotides are TGTGCCAGCAGCTTGAGACAGGGTGATGAAAAACTGTTTTTT.

On this clone itself: Relative to the germline gene, one junction end is altered; a read error may explain this. This rearrangement joins TRBV6-1 to TRBJ2-1, with TRBD1 matching over 9 bases. The CDR3 contains 12 residues. Per the germline V gene, CDR1 is MNHNS and CDR2 is SASEGT. In DNA, the CDR3 is TGTGCCAGCAGAAGACAGGGGGGGATGTTGGTCTTC. It translates to CASRRQGGMLVF.

The V call is TRBV18, the J call TRBJ2-5; 8 nucleotides align to TRBD1. The germline V gene has CDR1 KGHSH and CDR2 LQKENI. This CDR3 contains 15 residues. Trimming removed 3 bases from V and 7 bases from J; junction bases left unmatched: 10. CDR3 in DNA: TGTGCCAGCTCACCCGGGACAGGCCTCCCGGGGACCCAGTACTTC. It yields the protein CASSPGTGLPGTQYF. Filled out from reference TRBV18 and TRBJ2-5, the complete variable domain reads NAGVMQNPRHLVRRRGQEARLRCSPMKGHSHVYWYRQLPEEGLKFMVYLQKENIIDESGMPKERFSAEFPKEGPSILRIQQVVRGDSAAYFCASSPGTGLPGTQYFGPGTRLLVL.

The chain links TRBV7-2 to TRBJ1-1; the match to TRBD1 covers 8 bases. The CDR3 runs 15 residues. CDR1 is SGHTA and CDR2 is FQGNSA in the germline V gene. V lost 5 bases and J lost 1; bases outside the gene matches: 6. The CDR3 here is CASSPRQGKNTEAFF. In nucleotides, the CDR3 is TGTGCCAGCAGCCCCAGACAGGGGAAGAACACTGAAGCTTTCTTT. Complete variable domain (other parts from reference TRBV7-2 and TRBJ1-1): GAGVSQSPSNKVTEKGKDVELRCDPISGHTALYWYRQSLGQGLEFLIYFQGNSAPDKSGLPSDRFSAERTGGSVSTLTIQRTQQEDSAVYLCASSPRQGKNTEAFFGQGTRLTVV.

The chain has TRBV11-3 and TRBJ2-3, with D hard to call. The CDR3 covers 14 residues. CDR1 and CDR2 (germline): SGHNT, YENEEA. V lost 1 base and J 1 base, leaving 6 bases between the germline ends. This CDR3 reads CASSLGPGTDTQYF. CDR3 bases: TGTGCCAGCAGCTTAGGTCCAGGCACAGATACGCAGTATTTT. Drawing the rest from reference TRBV11-3 and TRBJ2-3, the complete variable domain is EAGVVQSPRYKIIEKKQPVAFWCNPISGHNTLYWYLQNLGQGPELLIRYENEEAVDDSQLPKDRFSAERLKGVDSTLKIQPAELGDSAVYLCASSLGPGTDTQYFGPGTRLTVL.

This sequence joins TRBV2 and TRBJ1-5, with D possibly matching TRBD1 (6 bases). This CDR3 has 15 amino acids. V lost 6 bases, J lost 3 bases, and 15 bases lay in between. Looked up from germline, CDR1 is SNHLY and CDR2 is FYNNEI. The chain's CDR3 is CASRDGTPINQPQHF. The CDR3 coding sequence is TGTGCCAGCAGAGATGGGACACCAATCAATCAGCCCCAGCATTTT.

The rearrangement links TRBV19 to TRBJ1-2; maybe TRBD1 (6 bases). CDR3 length equals 17 residues. Per germline, CDR1 LNHDA and CDR2 SQIVND (reference sequence). Trimming pared 6 bases from V and 1 base from J, leaving 21 bases between. CDR3 DNA sequence: TGTGCCAGTAGCCTTGAGGGACACAGGAGAGATAACTATGGCTACACCTTC. Translated: CASSLEGHRRDNYGYTF.

The chain links TRBV28 to TRBJ2-3; 10 nucleotides agree with TRBD2. The CDR3 spans 16 residues. Looked up from germline, CDR1 is MDHEN and CDR2 is SYDVKM. J was trimmed by 0 bases and V by 4 bases; bases with no gene match: 4. The CDR3 is CASSSQTSGSTDTQYF. CDR3 DNA sequence: TGTGCCAGCAGTTCCCAGACTAGCGGGAGCACAGATACGCAGTATTTT.

V and J are TRBV7-9 and TRBJ2-5; D remains ambiguous. V shed 5 bases and J shed 5 bases, with 9 bases lying between them. The CDR3 extends over 12 amino acids. CDR1 and CDR2 from the germline V gene are SEHNR and FQNEAQ (reference sequence). CDR3 DNA: TGTGCCAGCAGCCTCCACGGGGAGACCCAGTACTTC. Amino acids: CASSLHGETQYF.

CDR3 loop: CASSVEGGTPDTQYF. DNA of the CDR3: TGTGCCAGCAGCGTAGAGGGCGGGACCCCAGATACGCAGTATTTT. V and J are TRBV9 and TRBJ2-3; possible D gene TRBD2, 6 bases. The V and J ends lost 0 bases and 4 bases respectively, with 12 bases between them. The CDR3 has 15 residues. Germline V lookup: CDR1 SGDLS, CDR2 YYNGEE. The full variable domain, its missing parts supplied by reference TRBV9 and TRBJ2-3, is DSGVTQTPKHLITATGQRVTLRCSPRSGDLSVYWYQQSLDQGLQFLIQYYNGEERAKGNILERFSAQQFPDLHSELNLSSLELGDSALYFCASSVEGGTPDTQYFGPGTRLTVL.

Comments on this clone: The junction departs from germline at one end; a sequencing error may be responsible. This chain uses TRBV19 with TRBJ2-1; 8 positions match TRBD2. The CDR3 contains 14 residues. Germline values: CDR1 LNHDA, CDR2 SQIVND (reference sequence). Here the CDR3 reads CATSDGGAGDEQFF. The DNA of the CDR3 is TGTGCCACTAGTGACGGGGGGGCCGGGGATGAGCAGTTCTTC.

The chain recombines TRBV7-9 with TRBJ1-1, with TRBD1 identical over 9 bases. The CDR3 runs 14 residues. Trimming removed 8 bases from V and 8 bases from J; junction bases left unmatched: 12. Per the germline V gene, CDR1 is SEHNR and CDR2 is FQNEAQ (reference sequence). The CDR3 spells CASVPGQGLREAFF. The DNA for the CDR3 is TGTGCCAGCGTCCCGGGACAGGGCCTAAGAGAAGCTTTCTTT.

The chain links TRBV7-3 to TRBJ2-1; TRBD1 agrees at 8 bases. The CDR3 has 12 amino acids. With 6 bases clipped from V and 9 bases from J, the junction kept 4 bases outside the gene matches. The V gene's germline CDR1 is SGHTA and CDR2 FQGTGA. CDR3 amino acids: CASRITGGEQFF. CDR3 DNA: TGTGCCAGCAGAATAACAGGGGGTGAGCAGTTCTTC. Drawing the rest from reference TRBV7-3 and TRBJ2-1, the complete variable domain is GAGVSQTPSNKVTEKGKYVELRCDPISGHTALYWYRQSLGQGPEFLIYFQGTGAADDSGLPNDRFFAVRPEGSVSTLKIQRTERGDSAVYLCASRITGGEQFFGPGTRLTVL.

V gene TRBV9 combines with J gene TRBJ2-2; 7 bases agree with TRBD1. This CDR3 comprises 15 residues. Trimming took 3 bases from V and 5 from J; bases not matched to a gene: 7. CDR1 SGDLS and CDR2 YYNGEE come from the germline V gene. DNA for the CDR3: TGTGCCAGCAGCGCGACAGGGTATCAAACCGGGGAGCTGTTTTTT. Translation: CASSATGYQTGELFF.

This chain joins TRBV6-1 and TRBJ2-5, with D unresolved. Deletions cut 1 base from V and 5 bases from J, with 11 bases between. The germline V gene encodes CDR1 MNHNS and CDR2 SASEGT. This CDR3 has 14 amino acids. For the CDR3, the DNA is TGTGCCAGCAGTGAAGACATTGGCGGCGAGACCCAGTACTTC. Protein: CASSEDIGGETQYF.

The genes are TRBV28 and TRBJ1-2; 11 nucleotides match TRBD1. The CDR3 is 16 amino acids. CDR1 is MDHEN, CDR2 SYDVKM, per germline. V was clipped by 2 bases and J by 4 bases; unmatched bases: 6. The DNA for the CDR3 is TGTGCCAGCAGTTTAGGGGGACAGGGGGATGGCTATGGCTACACCTTC. As protein: CASSLGGQGDGYGYTF.

CDR3 nucleotide sequence: TGCGCCAGCAGTCCTATACGAACCGGGACTGTCTTCTACGAGCAGTACGTC. Translation: CASSPIRTGTVFYEQYV. The rearrangement links TRBV23-1 to TRBJ2-7; perhaps TRBD2 as D (6 bases). TRBV23-1 is annotated as an ORF whose role is uncertain. V lost 4 bases, J lost 3 bases, and 22 bases lay in between. The CDR3 covers 17 residues.